One and the same sample provided the 20 T cell receptor beta chains below, sequenced in a study of control samples from healthy donors and cancer patients. Data came from immunoSEQ multiplex PCR; TCRdb stores just in-frame clones and leaves some out. The data hold roughly 130,000 clones, with approximately 90% observed a single time. Material for sequencing was blood. These receptors all come from a man between 18 and 35 years old in good health.

The rearrangement uses TRBV4-3 and TRBJ2-1, with D possibly matching TRBD2 (6 bases). Germline loops: CDR1 LGHNA, CDR2 YSLEER. CDR3 size: 20 residues. Trimming removed 0 bases from V and 0 bases from J, with 21 bases in between. Here the CDR3 DNA reads TGCGCCAGCAGCCAAGATCCCTGGGGGGTAGCGGAGAGCTCCTACAATGAGCAGTTCTTC. Translated: CASSQDPWGVAESSYNEQFF.

The DNA for the CDR3 is TGTGCCAGCAGTTACCTGGGGGGGAAAGAGACCCAGTACTTC. This codes for CASSYLGGKETQYF. The gene calls are TRBV6-2 or TRBV6-3 and TRBJ2-5; 7 bases match TRBD2. The trim removed 2 bases at V and 3 bases at J, leaving 3 bases unmatched. Germline CDR1 is MNHEY and CDR2 is SVGEGT. The CDR3 runs to 14 residues.

The V call is TRBV19, the J call TRBJ1-1; maybe TRBD1 (5 bases). This CDR3 is 13 amino acids long. Between the trimmed V and J ends, which lost 7 bases and 0 bases, there was a span of 9 bases. The germline V gene has CDR1 LNHDA and CDR2 SQIVND (reference sequence). In DNA, the CDR3 is TGTGCCAGTAATACGGGGGTGAACACTGAAGCTTTCTTT. This gives the protein CASNTGVNTEAFF.

This chain uses TRBV18 with TRBJ1-2, with D hard to call. Germline CDR1 and CDR2: KGHSH and LQKENI. With 6 bases removed from V and 4 bases from J, the gap between germline ends came to 15 bases. The CDR3 has 14 amino acids. The CDR3 reads CASSPPAGFYGYTF. The CDR3 DNA follows: TGTGCCAGCTCTCCCCCGGCAGGATTCTATGGCTACACCTTC. The whole variable domain, remainder taken from reference TRBV18 and TRBJ1-2, is NAGVMQNPRHLVRRRGQEARLRCSPMKGHSHVYWYRQLPEEGLKFMVYLQKENIIDESGMPKERFSAEFPKEGPSILRIQQVVRGDSAAYFCASSPPAGFYGYTFGSGTRLTVV.

This chain joins TRBV5-6 and TRBJ1-5; maybe TRBD1 (5 bases). V shed 5 bases and J shed 1 base, with 19 bases lying between them. From germline, CDR1 is SGHDT and CDR2 YYEEEE. The CDR3 has 17 amino acids. CDR3 nucleotide sequence: TGTGCCAGCAGTCGAATATCAGGGAAGGGGAGCAATCAGCCCCAGCATTTT. Its translation: CASSRISGKGSNQPQHF.

The rearrangement joins TRBV3-1 (or the pseudogene TRBV3-2) to TRBJ2-1, with 10 bases aligning to TRBD2. CDR3 length equals 14 residues. Per germline, CDR1 LGHDT and CDR2 YNNKEL (reference sequence). V shed 1 base, J shed 6 bases, and the junction held 0 bases outside the gene matches. CDR3: CASSQVAGGNEQFF. The CDR3, as DNA: TGTGCCAGCAGCCAAGTAGCGGGAGGCAATGAGCAGTTCTTC.

The CDR3 nucleotides are TGTGCCAGCAGTGCTAACAGCCCAGTTGGGGACATTCAGTACTTC. Its protein is CASSANSPVGDIQYF. This chain joins TRBV2 and TRBJ2-4; D is ambiguous. The germline V and J ends were trimmed by 4 bases and 8 bases, with 18 bases remaining between them. CDR1 is SNHLY, CDR2 FYNNEI, per germline. There are 15 residues in the CDR3.

Remarks on this clone: Its ends do not fully match the called genes, so a read error is possible. The chain employs TRBV7-7 and TRBJ2-5, with D unresolved. The CDR3 is made up of 13 amino acids. The germline CDR1 and CDR2 sequences are SSHAT and FNYEAQ (reference sequence). This CDR3 reads CASSLSSQETQYF. CDR3 DNA: TGTGCTAGCAGCTTATCGTCTCAAGAGACCCAGTACTTC. Drawing the rest from reference TRBV7-7 and TRBJ2-5, the complete variable domain is GAGVSQSPRYKVTKRGQDVTLRCDPISSHATLYWYQQALGQGPEFLTYFNYEAQPDKSGLPSDRFSAERPEGSISTLTIQRTEQRDSAMYRCASSLSSQETQYFGPGTRLLVL.

This chain joins TRBV21-1 and TRBJ1-1; TRBD1, the table's D call, was not compared with the DNA. TRBV21-1 is tagged as a pseudogene. The CDR3 totals 13 residues. CDR3 coding DNA: TGTGCCAGCAGCAACAGGGTAAGGACTGAAGCTTTCTTT. It codes for CASSNRVRTEAFF.

The chain is built from TRBV18 and TRBJ2-1; 9 bases are a match to TRBD2. V shed 3 bases and J 7 bases; nucleotides not matched to a gene: 10. CDR3 length: 16 amino acids. Per the germline V gene, CDR1 is KGHSH and CDR2 is LQKENI. The CDR3 protein is CASSPRAGGPHNEQFF. In DNA form, the CDR3 reads TGTGCCAGCTCACCCCGGGCGGGAGGGCCTCATAATGAGCAGTTCTTC.

The chain uses TRBV28 and TRBJ1-5, with 9 bases fitting TRBD1. This CDR3 spans 13 amino acids. Trimming cost V 6 bases and J 6 bases; bases outside gene matches: 3. The germline gives CDR1 MDHEN, CDR2 SYDVKM. DNA of the CDR3: TGTGCCAGCAGACGACAGGGGGGTCAGCCCCAGCATTTT. Amino acids: CASRRQGGQPQHF. Based on the CDR3 plus reference TRBV28 and TRBJ1-5, the full variable domain is DVKVTQSSRYLVKRTGEKVFLECVQDMDHENMFWYRQDPGLGLRLIYFSYDVKMKEKGDIPEGYSVSREKKERFSLILESASTNQTSMYLCASRRQGGQPQHFGDGTRLSIL.

V is TRBV5-5 and J is TRBJ2-3; TRBD2 is a possible D gene (6 bases). The ends were cut back, 0 bases at V and 0 bases at J, with 11 bases in the middle. The germline gives CDR1 SGHKS, CDR2 YYEKEE (reference sequence). The CDR3 covers 16 residues. CDR3: CASSLGAGYSTDTQYF. The CDR3, as DNA: TGTGCCAGCAGCTTGGGAGCGGGCTATAGCACAGATACGCAGTATTTT.

The chain combines TRBV10-3 with TRBJ2-1; 10 bases agree with TRBD2. The CDR3 loop spans 15 amino acids. Germline loops: CDR1 ENHRY, CDR2 SYGVKD. The J segment lost 8 bases and the V segment lost 4 bases, leaving 8 bases of the junction unmatched. Written as DNA, the CDR3 is TGTGCCATCAGTGGAGGAACTAGCGGGACAGATGAGCAGTTCTTC. This gives the protein CAISGGTSGTDEQFF.

This rearrangement joins TRBV6-5 to TRBJ2-2; possibly TRBD2 for D (5 bases). V lost 6 bases, J lost 1 base, and 12 bases lay in between. The CDR3 sequence is 15 residues long. Looked up from germline, CDR1 is MNHEY and CDR2 is SVGAGI. The CDR3 is CASRLGLLNTGELFF. In DNA form, the CDR3 reads TGTGCCAGCAGGCTCGGACTCCTGAACACCGGGGAGCTGTTTTTT.

The chain joins TRBV28 to TRBJ1-5; D gene uncertain. Deletions cut 7 bases from V and 7 bases from J, with 14 bases between. The CDR3 is made up of 13 amino acids. Germline assignment: CDR1 MDHEN and CDR2 SYDVKM. The CDR3 nucleotides read TGTGCCAGCAACTCCGTGGTGAGGCAGCCCCAGCATTTT. It yields the protein CASNSVVRQPQHF.

Only one count was recorded for this clone. The V call is TRBV14, the J call TRBJ2-1, with 11 nucleotides matching TRBD2. The CDR3 runs 21 residues. CDR1 and CDR2 (germline): SGHDN, FVKESK. Trimming at V came to 0 bases and at J to 0 bases, leaving 13 bases not matched to a gene. CDR3 in amino acids: CASSQDKAASGRRRSYNEQFF. DNA of the CDR3: TGTGCCAGCAGCCAAGATAAGGCGGCTAGCGGGAGGAGACGCTCCTACAATGAGCAGTTCTTC.

V is TRBV7-2 and J is TRBJ2-1; no clear D gene. The germline V gene has CDR1 SGHTA and CDR2 FQGNSA. The length of the CDR3 is 13 residues. The ends were cut back, 1 base at V and 11 bases at J, with 12 bases in the middle. The CDR3 spells CASSLDKNRKQFF. The CDR3 DNA reads TGTGCCAGCAGCTTAGACAAAAATAGGAAGCAGTTCTTC.

The chain carries TRBV2 and TRBJ2-1; TRBD2 matches 16 bases. Germline V lookup: CDR1 SNHLY, CDR2 FYNNEI. J lost 15 bases, V lost 2 bases, and 4 bases had no gene match. The CDR3 sequence is 14 residues long. CDR3 in amino acids: CASSERGLAGGGFF. The CDR3 DNA follows: TGTGCCAGCAGTGAAAGGGGACTAGCGGGAGGGGGGTTCTTC.

The chain recombines TRBV18 with TRBJ1-6, with 8 bases aligning to TRBD1. CDR3 length equals 16 residues. Germline CDR1 is KGHSH and CDR2 is LQKENI. Unmatched junction bases numbered 10, after V lost 4 bases and J lost 8 bases. The CDR3, as DNA: TGTGCCAGCTCACTCCAACCGGGACAGGCGTATTCACCCCTCCACTTT. This gives the protein CASSLQPGQAYSPLHF.

The genes are TRBV6-4 and TRBJ1-3; a possible D gene is TRBD1 (5 bases). Germline V CDR1 and CDR2: MRHNA, SNTAGT. This CDR3 comprises 14 residues. Trimming removed 10 bases from V and 0 bases from J, with 13 bases in between. The chain's CDR3 is CATPTGLSGNTIYF. The CDR3 DNA reads as TGTGCCACCCCAACAGGACTCTCTGGAAACACCATATATTTT.